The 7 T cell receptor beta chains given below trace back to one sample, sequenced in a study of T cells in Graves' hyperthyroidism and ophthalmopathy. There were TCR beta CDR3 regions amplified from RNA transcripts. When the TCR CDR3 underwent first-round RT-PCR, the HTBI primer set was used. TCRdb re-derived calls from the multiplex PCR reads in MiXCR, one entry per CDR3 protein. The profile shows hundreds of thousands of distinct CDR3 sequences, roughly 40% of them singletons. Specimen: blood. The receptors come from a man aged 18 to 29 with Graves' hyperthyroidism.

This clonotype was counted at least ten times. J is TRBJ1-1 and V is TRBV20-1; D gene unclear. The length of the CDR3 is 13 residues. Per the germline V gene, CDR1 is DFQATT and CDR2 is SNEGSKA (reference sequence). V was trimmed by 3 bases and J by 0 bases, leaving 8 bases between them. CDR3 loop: CSARARMNTEAFF. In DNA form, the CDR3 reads TGCAGTGCTAGGGCCAGGATGAACACTGAAGCTTTCTTT.

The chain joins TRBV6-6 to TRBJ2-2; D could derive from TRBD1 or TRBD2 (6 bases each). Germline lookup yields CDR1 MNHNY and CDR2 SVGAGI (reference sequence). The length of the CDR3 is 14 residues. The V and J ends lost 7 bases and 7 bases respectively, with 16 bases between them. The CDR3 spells CASTDRGGIGELFF. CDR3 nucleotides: TGTGCCAGCACCGACCGAGGGGGGATCGGGGAGCTGTTTTTT.

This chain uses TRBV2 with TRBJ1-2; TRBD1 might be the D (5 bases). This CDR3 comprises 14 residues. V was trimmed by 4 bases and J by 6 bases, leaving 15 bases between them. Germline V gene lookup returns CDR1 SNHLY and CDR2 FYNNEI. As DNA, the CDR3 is TGTGCCAGCAGTGCAGGACATGCTCGGGATGGCTACACCTTC. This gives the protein CASSAGHARDGYTF.

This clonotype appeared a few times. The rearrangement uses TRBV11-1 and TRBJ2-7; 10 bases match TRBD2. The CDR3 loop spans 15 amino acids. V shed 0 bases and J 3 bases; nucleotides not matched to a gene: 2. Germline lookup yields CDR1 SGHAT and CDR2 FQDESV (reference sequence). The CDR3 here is CASSLATSGFYEQYF. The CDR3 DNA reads TGTGCCAGCAGCTTAGCGACTAGCGGGTTCTACGAGCAGTACTTC.

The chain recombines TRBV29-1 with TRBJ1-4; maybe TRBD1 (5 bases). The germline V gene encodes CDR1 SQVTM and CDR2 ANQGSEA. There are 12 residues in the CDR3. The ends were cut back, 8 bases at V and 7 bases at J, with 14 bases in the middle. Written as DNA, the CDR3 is TGCAGCTTCTCAGGGTGGGCTGAAAAACTGTTTTTT. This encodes CSFSGWAEKLFF.

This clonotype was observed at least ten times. CDR3 amino acids: CASSRATGQSYNSPLHF. DNA for the CDR3: TGTGCCAGCAGCCGCGCGACTGGACAGTCCTATAATTCACCCCTCCACTTT. The chain couples TRBV9 to TRBJ1-6; possible D gene TRBD1, 6 bases. Per the germline V gene, CDR1 is SGDLS and CDR2 is YYNGEE. The CDR3 totals 17 residues. The germline V and J ends were trimmed by 4 bases and 1 base, with 15 bases remaining between them.

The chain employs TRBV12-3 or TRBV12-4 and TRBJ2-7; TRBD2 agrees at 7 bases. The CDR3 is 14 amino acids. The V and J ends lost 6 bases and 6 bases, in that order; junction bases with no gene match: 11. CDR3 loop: CASSATTPGGEQYF. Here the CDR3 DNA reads TGTGCCAGCAGCGCTACTACACCGGGAGGCGAGCAGTACTTC.